These T cell receptor beta chains were read from a single sample in a study of shared clonotypes between healthy human individuals. The table came from immunoSEQ multiplex PCR; TCRdb's copy has only in-frame clones and leaves some out. The data show around 1 million clones, with over 75% seen just once and approximately 1.5% held by the top ten. The sample was memory CD4+ T cells sorted from blood. These receptor sequences come from a man younger than 30 in good health. The CDR3 runs from the conserved cysteine through the conserved F or W. D genes are given only for firm matches. Rows give clone size only sometimes, using once, few, many, or a class for an expanded clone.

j_call | v_call | d_call | clone_size | cdr3_nt | cdr3_aa
TRBJ1-2 | TRBV7-8 | NA | NA | TGTGCCAGCAGCTTTTGGGGCCGTGGTGGTGGTGGCTACACCTTC | CASSFWGRGGGGYTF
TRBJ2-5 | TRBV10-3 | NA | NA | TGTGCCATCGCTCCCGGGCGGGAAGAGACCCAGTACTTC | CAIAPGREETQYF
TRBJ2-2 | TRBV2 | TRBD2 | NA | TGTGCCAGCAGGACCGGGACTAGAGATACCGGGGAGCTGTTTTTT | CASRTGTRDTGELFF
TRBJ2-2 | TRBV9 | TRBD1 | NA | TGTGCCAGCAGCGCGAGACAGGGGTGGGCCACCGGGGAGCTGTTTTTT | CASSARQGWATGELFF
TRBJ1-1 | TRBV7-2 | NA | few | TGTGCCAGCAGCTTAGGGAGGATGAACACTGAAGCTTTCTTT | CASSLGRMNTEAFF
TRBJ1-3 | TRBV7-7 | TRBD1 | once | TGTGCTAGCAGCTCAGGGGGCGATGGAAACACCATATATTTT | CASSSGGDGNTIYF
TRBJ2-1 | TRBV15 | TRBD1 | NA | TGTGCCACCAGCAGATCCCGGGACAGGGTCGTAAGTGAGCAGTTCTTC | CATSRSRDRVVSEQFF
TRBJ1-1 | TRBV15 | NA | NA | TGTGCCACCAGCAGGGGATGGGAGGTGAACACTGAAGCTTTCTTT | CATSRGWEVNTEAFF
TRBJ2-7 | TRBV7-2 | NA | NA | TGTGCCAGCAGCCAGGGTCTGGGTAAAGGGTACGAGCAGTACTTC | CASSQGLGKGYEQYF
TRBJ2-5 | TRBV5-6 | NA | NA | TGTGCCAGCAGCTTAGGGCAGCCTCAAGAGACCCAGTACTTC | CASSLGQPQETQYF
TRBJ2-3 | TRBV6-1 | NA | NA | TGTGCCAGCAGGCAAACAGGGAGGACAGATACGCAGTATTTT | CASRQTGRTDTQYF
TRBJ1-5 | TRBV30 | TRBD1 | NA | TGTGCCTGGAGTGAACAGGGGAATCAGCCCCAGCATTTT | CAWSEQGNQPQHF
TRBJ2-1 | TRBV7-2 | NA | few | TGTGCCAGCACCCTAAACCAGCGGAGTCGAAATGAGCAGTTCTTC | CASTLNQRSRNEQFF
TRBJ1-4 | TRBV5-4 | NA | NA | TGTGCCAGCAGCTCCCCAGGGGAGGATAATGAAAAACTGTTTTTT | CASSSPGEDNEKLFF
TRBJ1-6 | TRBV5-5 | NA | NA | TGTGCCAGCAGCTTTGAGGTTAGGGCCAACTATAATTCACCCCTCCACTTT | CASSFEVRANYNSPLHF
TRBJ2-3 | TRBV4-1 | TRBD2 | NA | TGCGCCAGCAGCCAAGTACTAGCGGGGGACACAGATACGCAGTATTTT | CASSQVLAGDTDTQYF
TRBJ1-6 | TRBV30 | TRBD1 | NA | TGTGCCTGGGGAAGGCAGGGGGTTCCACCCCTCCACTTT | CAWGRQGVPPLHF
TRBJ2-7 | TRBV7-2 | TRBD1 | NA | TGTGCCAGCAGCCCGCGTGGGTCAGGGGGTAGTTACGAGCAGTACTTC | CASSPRGSGGSYEQYF
TRBJ2-2 | TRBV19 | NA | NA | TGTGCCAGTACCGACTCAGGGAACGGGGAGCTGTTTTTT | CASTDSGNGELFF
TRBJ1-5 | TRBV10-3 | NA | once | TGTGCCATCAGTGATGGGTGGGAGAAGGGGAGCAATCAGCCCCAGCATTTT | CAISDGWEKGSNQPQHF
TRBJ1-2 | TRBV28 | NA | NA | TGTGCCAGCAGTTTACGATGGGGGGGAAATGGCTACACCTTC | CASSLRWGGNGYTF
TRBJ2-3 | TRBV7-8 | TRBD2 | NA | TGTGCCAGCAGCGCTGGCGGGAGGACCACAGATACGCAGTATTTT | CASSAGGRTTDTQYF
TRBJ1-2 | TRBV10-2 | TRBD1 | few | TGCGCCAGCAGTGAGCCCGTCGACAGGGCGAAGGGCTACACCTTC | CASSEPVDRAKGYTF
TRBJ2-2 | TRBV7-2 | NA | NA | TGTGCCAGCAGCCCGCCCCGTGCAGGGAAGAACACCGGGGAGCTGTTTTTT | CASSPPRAGKNTGELFF
TRBJ2-1 | TRBV9 | TRBD2 | NA | TGTGCCAGCAGCGCGAGCGGGGGGGCGGCCAATGAGCAGTTCTTC | CASSASGGAANEQFF
TRBJ2-7 | TRBV5-1 | NA | once | TGCGCCAGCAGCTGGGGGGCAGGTACCGACGAGCAGTACTTC | CASSWGAGTDEQYF
TRBJ1-1 | TRBV20-1 | NA | NA | TGCAGTGCTGAATTGAACACTGAAGCTTTCTTT | CSAELNTEAFF
TRBJ1-5 | TRBV7-3 | NA | NA | TGTGCCAGCAGCTTAGTGACAGGAGGGAGCAATCAGCCCCAGCATTTT | CASSLVTGGSNQPQHF
TRBJ2-7 | TRBV6-1 | TRBD1 | NA | TGTGCCAGCAGTGTCCGGGACAGGGCGTCCTACGAGCAGTACTTC | CASSVRDRASYEQYF
TRBJ2-1 | TRBV10-1 | TRBD2 | NA | TGCGCCAGCAGTGATGCTAGCGGATACAATGAGCAGTTCTTC | CASSDASGYNEQFF
TRBJ2-5 | TRBV9 | TRBD2 | NA | TGTGCCAGCAGCGCGGGAGGGGGACCACAAGAGACCCAGTACTTC | CASSAGGGPQETQYF
TRBJ1-1 | TRBV19 | NA | NA | TGTGCCAGTAGTAGGAAGATGAACACTGAAGCTTTCTTT | CASSRKMNTEAFF
TRBJ2-3 | TRBV14 | TRBD1 | NA | TGTGCCAGCAGCCTAGGGGGCTTGGAGGCAGATACGCAGTATTTT | CASSLGGLEADTQYF
TRBJ1-6 | TRBV7-9 | TRBD1 | NA | TGTGCCAGCAGCCCCAGATGGGACAGCGGAGATAATTCACCCCTCCACTTT | CASSPRWDSGDNSPLHF
TRBJ1-3 | TRBV19 | NA | NA | TGTGCCAGTAGTACCTTTACGGATTTGACCATATATTTT | CASSTFTDLTIYF
TRBJ2-1 | TRBV9 | NA | NA | TGTGCCAGCAGCCCTGAGCAGGGCTCCTACAATGAGCAGTTCTTC | CASSPEQGSYNEQFF
TRBJ2-5 | TRBV10-1 | NA | few | TGCGCCAGCAGTGAGTGGCTAGGAGAGACCCAGTACTTC | CASSEWLGETQYF
TRBJ2-5 | TRBV2 | NA | NA | TGTGCCAGCACCGAAGGTCAAGAGACCCAGTACTTC | CASTEGQETQYF
TRBJ1-3 | TRBV9 | TRBD1 | NA | TGTGCCAGCAGCGCCGGACAGGGGGTCTCTGGAAACACCATATATTTT | CASSAGQGVSGNTIYF
TRBJ1-5 | TRBV28 | TRBD1 | NA | TGTGCCAGCAGTTTATTGACAGGGGGAGTGTATCAGCCCCAGCATTTT | CASSLLTGGVYQPQHF
TRBJ2-3 | TRBV19 | TRBD2 | NA | TGTGCCAGTAGTATGTTTGGGGGAGGGCCAGAAAATACGCAGTATTTT | CASSMFGGGPENTQYF
TRBJ1-2 | TRBV25-1 | NA | NA | TGTGCCAGCAGTGAATACGGAGGGTATGGCTACACCTTC | CASSEYGGYGYTF
TRBJ1-1 | TRBV9 | TRBD1 | NA | TGTGCCAGCAGCAAGAACAGGGGAGAAACTGAAGCTTTCTTT | CASSKNRGETEAFF
TRBJ1-1 | TRBV2 | TRBD1 | NA | TGTGCCAGCAGCGGACAGGAGAGGAACACTGAAGCTTTCTTT | CASSGQERNTEAFF
TRBJ1-3 | TRBV10-3 | TRBD1 | many | TGTGCCATCAGCGAAGACAGGGGCGGGCTGGGCACCATATATTTT | CAISEDRGGLGTIYF
TRBJ1-1 | TRBV9 | NA | NA | TGTGCCAGCAGCCCCCCGGGGGCCCAGAACACTGAAGCTTTCTTT | CASSPPGAQNTEAFF
TRBJ2-7 | TRBV29-1 | NA | NA | TGCAGCGTTGTTTTCGGGGCGAGCTCCTACGAGCAGTACTTC | CSVVFGASSYEQYF
TRBJ2-2 | TRBV11-2 | TRBD2 | NA | TGTGCCAGCAGCTCAGAACGGGGGGGCCACGGGGAGCTGTTTTTT | CASSSERGGHGELFF
TRBJ2-7 | TRBV5-1 | TRBD1 | few | TGCGCCAGCAGCTTCGGACAGGGGGGGTACGAGCAGTACTTC | CASSFGQGGYEQYF
TRBJ2-5 | TRBV18 | NA | NA | TGTGCCAGCTCCCGAAACGCCGGCCGATCGGGAGAGACCCAGTACTTC | CASSRNAGRSGETQYF
TRBJ2-4 | TRBV7-9 | NA | NA | TGTGCCAGCAGCTTAGCGCTCGGCAGGGCCAAAAACATTCAGTACTTC | CASSLALGRAKNIQYF
TRBJ2-7 | TRBV14 | TRBD2 | NA | TGTGCCAGCAGCCCCACCGGGCCGGGGGGGTCCGAGCAGTACTTC | CASSPTGPGGSEQYF